This T cell receptor (beta chain) appears in the sequencing data of a study of T cell responses to AZD1222 COVID-19 vaccine. Note on this clone: Its antigen is not known.

Study findings and constraints: Reportedly, nearly half the spike-specific TCRs target unmutated variant regions. Clonal diversity was possibly underestimated, and the donors were mostly white British, with more females.

Here immunoSEQ multiplex PCR was the method, and the copy in TCRdb shows in-frame clones only, minus some. The sample is made up of about 140,000 clones, and the top ten hold around 2.4% of it. This TCR was recovered from an adult in good health. The source material was peripheral blood.

The CDR3 region has the DNA TGTGCCATCAGTGATATAGGGACAGAAGGTGGCTACACCTTC. Encoded protein: CAISDIGTEGGYTF. The rearrangement joins TRBV10-3 to TRBJ1-2, with 7 nucleotides matching TRBD1. After removal of 3 bases from V and 7 bases from J, the junction contained 8 bases not matched to a gene. The CDR3 consists of 14 residues. Germline V gene sequence: CDR1 ENHRY, CDR2 SYGVKD.